A selection of T cell receptor beta chains follows, all from one sample in a study of T cell responses to AZD1222 COVID-19 vaccine. Only in-frame clones appear in the TCRdb table, and some are missing; sequencing was by immunoSEQ multiplex PCR. Altogether 150,000 to 200,000 clones are present, almost 95% being singletons, with the ten largest covering more than 9%. The specimen was peripheral blood, collected on day 0 of AZD1222 vaccination. The receptors come from an adult in good health. CDR3s include the opening cysteine and the closing phenylalanine or tryptophan. A D gene is named only where the DNA matches it firmly. The listing skips clone size in some rows; elsewhere it reads once, few, many or a size class.

TRBV18	-	-	TRBJ2-7	TGTGCCAGCTCAGGTCCTTTGACGTACGAGCAGTACTTC	CASSGPLTYEQYF
TRBV27	-	TRBD1	TRBJ2-3	TGTGCCAGCAGTTCGTCCGGGACAGGGAAGACAGATACGCAGTATTTT	CASSSSGTGKTDTQYF
TRBV5-5	once	-	TRBJ2-3	TGTGCCAGCAGCTTGGTCGCTTTTTCAACAGATACGCAGTATTTT	CASSLVAFSTDTQYF
TRBV29-1	-	-	TRBJ2-2	TGCAGCGTTGCAGGAACCGGGGAGCTGTTTTTT	CSVAGTGELFF
TRBV28	once	TRBD1	TRBJ1-1	TGTGCCAGCAGCCCCGCCGGGACAGGGGCCCTTAACACTGAAGCTTTCTTT	CASSPAGTGALNTEAFF
TRBV27	-	TRBD1	TRBJ2-7	TGTGCCAGCAGTTTGGGACAGGGGGCTTCGTACGAGCAGTACTTC	CASSLGQGASYEQYF
TRBV4-1	-	-	TRBJ2-1	TGCGCCAGCAGCCAAGCCCCCAGGTCCAGCCGGGGTGAGCAGTTCTTC	CASSQAPRSSRGEQFF
TRBV6-1	few	-	TRBJ1-3	TGTGCCAGCATCCAGAGCTCTGGAAACACCATATATTTT	CASIQSSGNTIYF
TRBV29-1	-	-	TRBJ1-2	TGCAGCGCCACGGGGGGGGCGTGGTATGGCTACACCTTC	CSATGGAWYGYTF
TRBV7-9	-	-	TRBJ1-4	TGTGCCAGCAGCTCCCCGTCAGGGTACGGGACTAATGAAAAACTGTTTTTT	CASSSPSGYGTNEKLFF
TRBV30	-	-	TRBJ2-7	TGTGCCTGGAGTGTACCGGCGTACGAGCAGTACTTC	CAWSVPAYEQYF
TRBV18	-	TRBD1	TRBJ1-1	TGTGCCAGCTCACCCCGAACCCCACAGGGGACAGTCAAGACTGAAGCTTTCTTT	CASSPRTPQGTVKTEAFF
TRBV12-3/TRBV12-4	few	-	TRBJ1-1	TGTGCCAGCAGTTCCTCAGTTAGTGAAGCTTTCTTT	CASSSSVSEAFF
TRBV6-5	-	TRBD1	TRBJ1-5	TGTGCCAGCGGAGGGGGGACAGGGAGCAATCAGCCCCAGCATTTT	CASGGGTGSNQPQHF
TRBV6-6	-	TRBD2	TRBJ2-3	TGTGCCAGCAGTAACCAGCGGGAGGGCACAGATACGCAGTATTTT	CASSNQREGTDTQYF
TRBV4-1	-	-	TRBJ1-2	TGCGCCAGCAGCCAAGAGTCCCCGACCTTAGATGGCTACACCTTC	CASSQESPTLDGYTF
TRBV27	-	-	TRBJ1-1	TGTGCCAGCAGTTTAGGGGGCGTGAGCACTGAAGCTTTCTTT	CASSLGGVSTEAFF
TRBV3-1/TRBV3-2	-	-	TRBJ1-4	TGTGCCAGCAGTAGGAACTCTGGGACTAATGAAAAACTGTTTTTT	CASSRNSGTNEKLFF
TRBV19	-	-	TRBJ2-7	TGTGCCAGTAGTATAATGTTAGTCGGCGAGCAGTACTTC	CASSIMLVGEQYF
TRBV7-2	-	TRBD1	TRBJ2-5	TGTGCCAGCAGCGAGTGGCTTGTCGGGACAGGCCAAGAGACCCAGTACTTC	CASSEWLVGTGQETQYF
TRBV7-9	-	-	TRBJ1-5	TGTGCCAGCAGCTTAGTCGGGGTAAATCAGCCCCAGCATTTT	CASSLVGVNQPQHF
TRBV5-6	-	TRBD1	TRBJ1-2	TGTGCCAGCAGCTTGTGGGACAGGGGCGCTGGGGTTCAGCGGGGCTACACCTTC	CASSLWDRGAGVQRGYTF
TRBV28	-	-	TRBJ1-2	TGTGCCAGCAGTTTACAGGGCTATGGCTACACCTTC	CASSLQGYGYTF
TRBV27	-	-	TRBJ2-1	TGTGCCAGCAGTTTACGTACCGGGATGTTTAATGAGCAGTTCTTC	CASSLRTGMFNEQFF
TRBV4-2	once	-	TRBJ1-1	TGTGCCAGCAGCCAAGCCCTAGGCGGGAACACTGAAGCTTTCTTT	CASSQALGGNTEAFF
TRBV18	-	-	TRBJ2-1	TGTGCCAGCTCACCATTCAGGGGAACTAAAACTCCCAATGAGCAGTTCTTC	CASSPFRGTKTPNEQFF
TRBV4-1	-	TRBD2	TRBJ2-7	TGCGCCAGCAGCCAAGAACAAATCTCCGGGACTAGTTACTACGAGCAGTACTTC	CASSQEQISGTSYYEQYF
TRBV5-1	-	TRBD2	TRBJ2-1	TGCGCCAGCAACTCCGGGACTAGTGGGAATGAGCAGTTCTTC	CASNSGTSGNEQFF
TRBV15	-	TRBD2	TRBJ2-1	TGTGCCACCCGTAGGGGGACTAGCGGGTACAATGAGCAGTTCTTC	CATRRGTSGYNEQFF
TRBV19	-	-	TRBJ2-1	TGTGCCAGTAGTATAACCAGCGGGCTTAATGAGCAGTTCTTC	CASSITSGLNEQFF
TRBV7-3	-	-	TRBJ1-5	TGTGCCAGCAGCCCCGCCGGGGGCAATCAGCCCCAGCATTTT	CASSPAGGNQPQHF
TRBV10-1	-	-	TRBJ1-1	TGCGCCAGCAGTGAGAAGAATTGGGGTCCGGGGACTGAAGCTTTCTTT	CASSEKNWGPGTEAFF
TRBV6-1	-	-	TRBJ1-2	TGTGCCAGCGGCCCGGACGCATATGGCTACACCTTC	CASGPDAYGYTF
TRBV14	-	-	TRBJ2-1	TGTGCCAGCAGCCAAGATGGGCAGAGTAACAATGAGCAGTTCTTC	CASSQDGQSNNEQFF
TRBV5-5	-	TRBD1	TRBJ1-4	TGTGCCAGCAGTTCCTCACAGGGGGCGTCTAATGAAAAACTGTTTTTT	CASSSSQGASNEKLFF
TRBV7-2	-	TRBD1	TRBJ2-7	TGTGCCAGCAGCTTAGGACAGGGCCTCTCCTACGAGCAGTACTTC	CASSLGQGLSYEQYF
TRBV12-3/TRBV12-4	-	-	TRBJ1-2	TGTGCCAGCAGTTTGGGCAGTACCTATGGCTACACCTTC	CASSLGSTYGYTF